The clone carrying this TCR beta chain was seen more than once but under ten times. What it binds is unknown. Molecular-barcoded quantitative 5'-RACE produced these TCR beta libraries. MiXCR, applied by TCRdb to the 5' RACE reads, yields one record per CDR3 protein. The sample yields approximately 340,000 distinct CDR3 sequences, approximately 14% seen once. This CDR3 spans 17 amino acids. Trimming removed 0 bases from V and 8 bases from J; junction bases left unmatched: 10. Germline V gene sequence: CDR1 MNHEY, CDR2 SVGAGI. The entry originates in a study of CD8 T cells in ankylosing spondylitis. Regarding the study as a whole: Seemingly characteristic of ankylosing spondylitis blood was a TCR beta motif consisting of 7 or 8 highly homologous variants. There was reportedly significant enrichment of clones that were disease-linked in matched ankylosing spondylitis synovial fluid. Disease-linked clones displayed a CD8+ phenotype and appeared relatively rarely in peripheral blood.

This sequence was found in a male donor with ankylosing spondylitis or in good health (not recorded which). The rearrangement joins TRBV6-5 to TRBJ1-4; 9 bases fit TRBD1. The sequenced sample consisted of blood, either unsorted or a sorted T cell fraction (not recorded which). CDR3 bases: TGTGCCAGCAGTTACTCGGCGACAGGGGGAAGAAGGGAAAAACTGTTTTTT. This gives the protein CASSYSATGGRREKLFF.